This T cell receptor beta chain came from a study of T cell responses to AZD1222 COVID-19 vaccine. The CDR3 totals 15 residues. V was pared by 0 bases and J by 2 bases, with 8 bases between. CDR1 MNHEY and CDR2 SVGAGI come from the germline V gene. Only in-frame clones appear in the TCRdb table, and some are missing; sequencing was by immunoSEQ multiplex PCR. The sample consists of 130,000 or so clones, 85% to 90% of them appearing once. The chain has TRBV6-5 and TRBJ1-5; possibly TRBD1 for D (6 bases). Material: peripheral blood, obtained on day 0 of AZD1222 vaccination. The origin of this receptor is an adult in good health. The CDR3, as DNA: TGTGCCAGCAGTTACTCGACAGGAGGCAATCAGCCCCAGCATTTT. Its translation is CASSYSTGGNQPQHF.